The 12 T cell receptor beta chains given below trace back to one sample, sequenced in a study of T cell repertoires in cytomegalovirus infection. TCRdb reprocessed the reads via MiXCR and lists one record per CDR3 protein. Among around 260,000 distinct CDR3 sequences listed, roughly 23% were seen once. The sample consisted of PBMCs. These receptors all stem from a human donor in good health (CMV status not recorded). Some clones in this sample may be carry-over from other donors' samples.

CDR3 in amino acids: CATSDGGTANTEAFF. CDR3 coding DNA: TGTGCCACCAGTGATGGAGGGACAGCGAACACTGAAGCTTTCTTT. The V call is TRBV24-1, the J call TRBJ1-1; 7 nucleotides align to TRBD1. CDR3 length equals 15 residues. In germline, CDR1 is KGHDR, CDR2 SFDVKD. The trim removed 3 bases at V and 1 base at J, leaving 4 bases unmatched.

CDR3 coding DNA: TGTGCCAGCAGCCTCTTCCGGGACAGGGGTAGCAAAAACATTCAGTACTTC. Protein sequence: CASSLFRDRGSKNIQYF. The chain recombines TRBV6-8 with TRBJ2-4; 10 bases fit TRBD1. Germline loops: CDR1 MNHGY, CDR2 SAAAGT. J gave up 3 bases and V 6 bases, and 11 bases lay outside the gene matches. This CDR3 region has 17 residues.

This clonotype has a single count. The chain combines TRBV20-1 with TRBJ1-1; no definite D call. V lost 6 bases and J 2 bases, leaving 16 bases between the germline ends. Germline assignment: CDR1 DFQATT and CDR2 SNEGSKA (reference sequence). The CDR3 contains 14 residues. CDR3 protein: CSALLWGTNTEAFF. The CDR3 region has the DNA TGCAGTGCCCTGCTATGGGGTACAAACACTGAAGCTTTCTTT.

This clonotype has more than one count but fewer than ten. This chain connects TRBV7-8 to TRBJ2-3, with TRBD2 matching 12 bases. The CDR3 is 14 residues long. Germline-derived CDR1 and CDR2 are SGHVS and FQNEAQ. V dropped 8 bases and J dropped 5; count of bases not matched to a gene: 5. The CDR3 bases are TGTGCCAGCCTGACTAGCGGGAGAAGAGATACGCAGTATTTT. It encodes CASLTSGRRDTQYF.

Ten or more counts support this clonotype. The rearrangement joins TRBV24-1 to TRBJ1-2, with unresolved D. V was trimmed by 4 bases and J by 6 bases, leaving 11 bases between them. From germline, CDR1 is KGHDR and CDR2 SFDVKD. This CDR3 has 13 amino acids. This CDR3 is CATSDRDQNGYTF. The CDR3 region has the DNA TGTGCCACCAGTGACCGGGATCAAAATGGCTACACCTTC.

The V call is TRBV29-1, the J call TRBJ2-1, with a tentative D call TRBD2 (7 bases). CDR3 size: 18 residues. Per the germline V gene, CDR1 is SQVTM and CDR2 is ANQGSEA. Trimming shortened V by 7 bases and J by 3 bases, and 28 bases separated the two germline ends. This CDR3 reads CSASRGGGVERGYNEQFF. Here the CDR3 DNA reads TGCAGCGCCTCCCGAGGGGGGGGGGTCGAGCGGGGCTACAATGAGCAGTTCTTC.

On this clonotype: The CDR3 does not end in the conserved phenylalanine or tryptophan, so this is likely a read error. The J gene is TRBJ2-1, the V gene TRBV28, with 7 nucleotides matching TRBD2. Germline V gene sequence: CDR1 MDHEN, CDR2 SYDVKM. The CDR3 has 14 amino acids. The V segment lost 4 bases and the J segment 5 bases; nucleotides outside the gene matches: 5. Here the CDR3 reads CASSSGTTNNEQFS. CDR3 nucleotide sequence: TGTGCCAGCAGTTCTGGGACTACCAACAATGAGCAGTTCTCC.

This clonotype showed up just a few times. This chain joins TRBV5-4 and TRBJ1-6; D gene ambiguous. Per germline, CDR1 SGHNT and CDR2 YYREEE (reference sequence). V was cut by 0 bases and J by 7 bases, with 8 bases left in between. The CDR3 contains 14 residues. For the CDR3, the DNA is TGTGCCAGCAGCTTGGAGATTCAAAATTCACCCCTCCACTTT. This sequence encodes CASSLEIQNSPLHF.

The V and J genes are TRBV25-1 and TRBJ1-1, with TRBD1 identical over 7 bases. The CDR3 extends over 13 amino acids. Trimming took 4 bases from V and 6 from J; bases not matched to a gene: 5. From germline, CDR1 is MGHDK and CDR2 SYGVNS. The chain's CDR3 is CASSVGQGAEAFF. The CDR3, as DNA: TGTGCCAGCAGTGTAGGGCAGGGGGCTGAAGCTTTCTTT.

This clonotype was picked up a small number of times. The CDR3 DNA reads as TGTGCCAGCAGCCCTAATAGAGAGACCCAGTACTTC. The encoded protein is CASSPNRETQYF. The chain is built from TRBV7-2 and TRBJ2-5; D remains ambiguous. Between the trimmed V and J ends, which lost 5 bases and 4 bases, there was a span of 8 bases. The CDR3 consists of 12 residues. Looked up from germline, CDR1 is SGHTA and CDR2 is FQGNSA.

The chain uses TRBV29-1 and TRBJ2-3, with 10 bases aligning to TRBD2. This CDR3 has 18 amino acids. Germline V gene lookup returns CDR1 SQVTM and CDR2 ANQGSEA. V dropped 4 bases and J dropped 0; count of bases not matched to a gene: 13. CDR3: CSVGNGLAGVYSTDTQYF. CDR3 sequence (DNA): TGCAGCGTTGGGAACGGGCTAGCGGGGGTGTATAGCACAGATACGCAGTATTTT.

This clonotype appeared a few times. This chain connects TRBV6-1 to TRBJ2-1; no reliable D call. The germline V gene encodes CDR1 MNHNS and CDR2 SASEGT. The CDR3 runs 13 residues. Trimming took 5 bases from V and 5 from J, leaving 10 bases between them. The CDR3 reads CASSSRANNEQFF. For the CDR3, the DNA is TGTGCCAGCAGTTCCCGGGCCAACAATGAGCAGTTCTTC.